One sample yielded the 25 T cell receptor beta chains listed below, sequenced in a study of tumor-infiltrating lymphocytes in oesophageal squamous cell carcinoma. TCRdb fed the PCR reads into MiXCR, producing one record per CDR3 protein. Among just over 20,000 distinct CDR3 sequences listed, about 35% were seen once. What was sequenced was esophageal tumor tissue. Every receptor here comes from a male donor with esophageal squamous cell carcinoma.

The genes are TRBV7-2 and TRBJ2-3; D is possibly TRBD2 (6 bases). V gave up 3 bases and J gave up 0 bases, with 13 bases separating them. The CDR3 totals 16 residues. Germline-derived CDR1 and CDR2 are SGHTA and FQGNSA. The CDR3 coding sequence is TGTGCCAGCAGCTTGGCGGGGCGAGGTAGCACAGATACGCAGTATTTT. Its protein product is CASSLAGRGSTDTQYF.

This clonotype was seen repeatedly, ten times or more. The limits of the CDR3 on the DNA are not certain, so only TCRdb's listed CDR3 is given. The V and J genes are TRBV24-1 and TRBJ2-6; TRBD2 is the table's D call, not checked against the DNA. In germline, CDR1 is KGHDR, CDR2 SFDVKD. The CDR3 is made up of 18 amino acids, end residues included. CDR3 in amino acids: CATSDLLWDQGLWLHLRF.

This clonotype was found a few times. The chain is built from TRBV2 and TRBJ1-1; a weak D match, TRBD1 (5 bases). The CDR3 is 12 amino acids. The V gene's germline CDR1 is SNHLY and CDR2 FYNNEI. V dropped 8 bases and J dropped 2 bases, with 9 bases sitting between them. CDR3 in amino acids: CASGTGNTEAFF. CDR3 DNA sequence: TGTGCCAGCGGGACGGGCAACACTGAAGCTTTCTTT.

This chain links TRBV28 with TRBJ2-3; 8 bases line up with TRBD1. The DNA end lines up better with TRBJ1-1; the J call may be wrong. The CDR3 sequence is 14 residues long. Germline CDR1 and CDR2: MDHEN and SYDVKM. The CDR3 region has the DNA TGTGCCAGCAACCCAGGGGGCTATGGCACTGAAGCTTTCTTT. Protein sequence: CASNPGGYGTEAFF.

This clonotype was found many times. The chain recombines TRBV6-2 or TRBV6-3 with TRBJ2-7; D is unresolved. V lost 0 bases to trimming and J lost 4 bases, with 7 bases between them. The CDR3 has 13 amino acids. Germline V gene data show CDR1 as MNHEY and CDR2 as SVGEGT. DNA of the CDR3: TGTGCCAGCAGTTACTCTGGAGCTTACGAGCAGTACTTC. It codes for CASSYSGAYEQYF.

This clonotype was seen a few times. This rearrangement joins TRBV5-1 to TRBJ2-1; D is possibly TRBD1 (5 bases). CDR1 is SGHRS, CDR2 YFSETQ, per germline. V lost 1 base and J 7 bases, leaving 9 bases between the germline ends. This CDR3 has 13 amino acids. DNA for the CDR3: TGCGCCAGCAGCTTGCAGGGCATGAATGAGCAGTTCTTC. It codes for CASSLQGMNEQFF.

Of note for this clonotype: A read error may explain this, as a much larger clone is one base away. The chain carries TRBV6-6 and TRBJ2-5; D is possibly TRBD2 (6 bases). The germline gives CDR1 MNHNY, CDR2 SVGAGI (reference sequence). The CDR3 runs to 16 residues. V dropped 0 bases and J dropped 11 bases, with 22 bases sitting between them. The CDR3 DNA sequence: TGTGCCAGCAGTTACTCTTTCGGGAGCGGGTACAATGAGCAGTACTTC. Translating it yields CASSYSFGSGYNEQYF.

This clonotype was detected many times. V usage is TRBV18 and J usage is TRBJ2-1; the D is unclear. With the DNA end fitting TRBJ2-7 better, the J assignment may be wrong. The germline V gene encodes CDR1 KGHSH and CDR2 LQKENI. CDR3 size: 12 residues. As DNA, the CDR3 is TGTGCCAGCTCACTAACGGCAGGCGAGCAGTACTTC. Translated, it gives CASSLTAGEQYF.

The V and J genes are TRBV6-5 and TRBJ1-1; D is undetermined. Trimming removed 6 bases at V and 1 base at J, with 15 bases between. In germline, CDR1 is MNHEY, CDR2 SVGAGI. The CDR3 is 15 residues long. The CDR3 bases are TGTGCCAGCAGCCCCGAGGGCCATAGGAACACTGAAGCTTTCTTT. This encodes CASSPEGHRNTEAFF.

This clonotype is labeled as medium-sized. V is TRBV7-9 and J is TRBJ1-2, with D tentatively TRBD1 (6 bases). Trimming removed 2 bases from V and 1 base from J, with 11 bases in between. The V gene's germline CDR1 is SEHNR and CDR2 FQNEAQ (reference sequence). The CDR3 spans 15 residues. The CDR3 coding sequence is TGTGCCAGCAGCTTATCGGGGGGCCTTAACTATGGCTACACCTTC. This encodes CASSLSGGLNYGYTF.

There are many counts of this clonotype. This sequence joins TRBV4-1 and TRBJ2-4; 8 bases are shared with TRBD2. The DNA end favors TRBJ2-7, so the J call may be wrong. This CDR3 region has 15 residues. Germline V gene data show CDR1 as MGHRA and CDR2 as YSYEKL. The DNA of the CDR3 is TGCGCCAGCAGCCTGATGGCAGCGGGAGAGGCCGAGCAGTACTTC. It specifies CASSLMAAGEAEQYF.

The sample holds many counts of this clonotype. The chain joins TRBV6-1 to TRBJ2-7, with TRBD2 identical over 8 bases. The CDR3 is made up of 15 amino acids. V shed 6 bases and J 7 bases; nucleotides not matched to a gene: 14. Germline assignment: CDR1 MNHNS and CDR2 SASEGT. CDR3 sequence reads: CASRLQLADGGEQYF. The CDR3 DNA sequence: TGTGCCAGCAGACTACAACTAGCGGATGGGGGAGAGCAGTACTTC.

This clonotype was observed at least ten times. The V gene is TRBV12-3 or TRBV12-4, the J gene TRBJ1-1; 7 bases are a match to TRBD1. With 3 bases clipped from V and 3 bases from J, the junction kept 4 bases outside the gene matches. The CDR3 length is 14 residues. The CDR3 sequence: CASSFVDRDTEAFF. The CDR3, as DNA: TGTGCCAGCAGTTTCGTAGACAGGGACACTGAAGCTTTCTTT.

J is TRBJ1-4 and V is TRBV7-2, with a weak D call TRBD1 (6 bases). Germline CDR1 and CDR2: SGHTA and FQGNSA. V lost 5 bases, J lost 8 bases, and 21 bases lay in between. The CDR3 loop spans 16 amino acids. In DNA, the CDR3 is TGTGCCAGCAGCCCCAGTAGTGCCAGGGGCAGGGAAAAACTGTTTTTT. The encoded protein is CASSPSSARGREKLFF.

This clonotype has just one count. The chain is built from TRBV7-2 and TRBJ1-4; the D gene is possibly TRBD1 (5 bases). Germline values: CDR1 SGHTA, CDR2 FQGNSA. The CDR3 contains 15 residues. V shed 5 bases and J shed 3 bases, with 13 bases lying between them. The chain's CDR3 is CASSADSYPNEKLFF. In nucleotides, the CDR3 is TGTGCCAGCAGCGCCGACAGCTACCCTAATGAAAAACTGTTTTTT.

In this sample, this clonotype turned up many times. The chain links TRBV6-1 to TRBJ2-3, with TRBD2 identical over 8 bases. Looked up from germline, CDR1 is MNHNS and CDR2 is SASEGT. V lost 5 bases and J lost 4; bases outside the gene matches: 8. CDR3 length: 15 amino acids. The CDR3 bases are TGTGCCAGCAGTAGAGCGGGAGCTGGGGCAGATACGCAGTATTTT. Translated, it gives CASSRAGAGADTQYF.

This clonotype was counted ten times or more. A read error is possible here, since a much larger clone lies one base away. This chain connects TRBV6-1 to TRBJ2-5; D is unresolved. This CDR3 has 15 amino acids. Trimming stripped 2 bases from V and 11 bases from J, with 21 bases between. Germline V gives CDR1 MNHNS, CDR2 SASEGT. In DNA, the CDR3 is TGTGCCAGCAGTGAATTCGGAAGCATACTCAATGAGCAGTACTTC. It codes for CASSEFGSILNEQYF.

By its share, this clonotype is medium-sized (0.01 to 0.1%). This rearrangement joins TRBV7-9 to TRBJ2-3, with D possibly matching TRBD2 (7 bases). V shed 5 bases and J shed 4 bases, with 10 bases lying between them. The CDR3 runs 13 residues. Looked up from germline, CDR1 is SEHNR and CDR2 is FQNEAQ (reference sequence). The CDR3 here is CASSPGGADTQYF. The CDR3 region has the DNA TGTGCCAGCAGCCCGGGGGGCGCAGATACGCAGTATTTT.

This clonotype has a count of ten or more. This rearrangement joins TRBV6-6 to TRBJ2-6, with 7 bases lining up with TRBD1. J gave up 1 base and V 2 bases, and 11 bases lay outside the gene matches. The CDR3 runs to 19 residues. Germline V gene sequence: CDR1 MNHNY, CDR2 SVGAGI (reference sequence). CDR3 nucleotides: TGTGCCAGCAGTTACCGGGCTGGGACAGCTCAATCTGGGGCCAACGTCCTGACTTTC. It encodes CASSYRAGTAQSGANVLTF.

This sequence joins TRBV7-8 and TRBJ2-7, with 10 bases fitting TRBD2. Unmatched junction bases numbered 9, after V lost 3 bases and J lost 4 bases. This CDR3 has 16 amino acids. The V gene's germline CDR1 is SGHVS and CDR2 FQNEAQ. The CDR3 sequence is CASSLVLAGEWYEQYF. DNA of the CDR3: TGTGCCAGCAGCTTGGTTCTAGCGGGAGAGTGGTACGAGCAGTACTTC.

Points on this clonotype: No conserved phenylalanine or tryptophan ends this CDR3, so it is likely a read error. The DNA is left out, because the CDR3 cannot be placed on it with certainty; the CDR3 is given as TCRdb lists it. CDR3 in amino acids: CASSLRGKPSVTSSTSGQ. The chain employs TRBV7-9 and TRBJ1-1; the table gives TRBD1 as D, unverified against the DNA. Termini included, the CDR3 measures 18 amino acids. Germline V gene data show CDR1 as SEHNR and CDR2 as FQNEAQ (reference sequence).

This sequence joins TRBV7-6 and TRBJ2-1; unclear D gene. V lost 1 base and J 7 bases, leaving 11 bases between the germline ends. The length of the CDR3 is 14 residues. Per the germline V gene, CDR1 is SGHVS and CDR2 is FNYEAQ. This CDR3 is CASSLGPVGNEQFF. The CDR3 DNA reads as TGTGCCAGCAGCTTAGGGCCGGTTGGGAATGAGCAGTTCTTC. The whole variable domain, remainder taken from reference TRBV7-6 and TRBJ2-1, is GAGVSQSPRYKVTKRGQDVALRCDPISGHVSLYWYRQALGQGPEFLTYFNYEAQQDKSGLPNDRFSAERPEGSISTLTIQRTEQRDSAMYRCASSLGPVGNEQFFGPGTRLTVL.

The CDR3 sequence is CASSVQFRALNYGYTF. The CDR3 bases are TGTGCCAGTAGTGTCCAATTCAGGGCTTTAAACTATGGCTACACCTTC. V is TRBV19 and J is TRBJ1-2, with a possible D match to TRBD1 (5 bases). Germline-derived CDR1 and CDR2 are LNHDA and SQIVND (reference sequence). V shed 5 bases and J shed 2 bases, with 18 bases lying between them. This CDR3 has 16 residues.

This chain connects TRBV7-6 to TRBJ2-3; D is unclear. The CDR3 runs to 15 residues. Per the germline V gene, CDR1 is SGHVS and CDR2 is FNYEAQ. With 5 bases removed from V and 4 bases from J, the gap between germline ends came to 16 bases. The CDR3 nucleotides read TGTGCCAGCAGCCCGTCTAGTTCCGCCCCAGATACGCAGTATTTT. Its protein product is CASSPSSSAPDTQYF.

This clonotype showed up many times. The chain joins TRBV6-2 or TRBV6-3 to TRBJ2-3; D not certain. Germline V CDR1 and CDR2: MNHEY, SVGEGT. Trimming removed 2 bases at V and 2 bases at J, with 11 bases between. This CDR3 has 15 amino acids. The CDR3 loop reads CASSYRSYPTDTQYF. The CDR3 bases are TGTGCCAGCAGTTACCGATCTTACCCCACAGATACGCAGTATTTT.